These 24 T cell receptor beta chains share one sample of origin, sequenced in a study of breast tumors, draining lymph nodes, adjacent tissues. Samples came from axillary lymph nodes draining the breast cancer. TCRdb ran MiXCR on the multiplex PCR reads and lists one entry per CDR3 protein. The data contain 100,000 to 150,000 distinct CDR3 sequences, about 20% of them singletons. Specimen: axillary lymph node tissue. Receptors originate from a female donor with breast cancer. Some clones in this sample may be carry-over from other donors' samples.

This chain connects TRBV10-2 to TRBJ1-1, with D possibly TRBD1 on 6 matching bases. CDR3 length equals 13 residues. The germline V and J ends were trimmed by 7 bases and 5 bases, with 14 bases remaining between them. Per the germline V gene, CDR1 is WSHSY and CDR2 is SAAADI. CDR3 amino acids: CASKAGRGTEAFF. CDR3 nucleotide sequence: TGCGCCAGCAAGGCAGGGAGGGGGACTGAAGCTTTCTTT.

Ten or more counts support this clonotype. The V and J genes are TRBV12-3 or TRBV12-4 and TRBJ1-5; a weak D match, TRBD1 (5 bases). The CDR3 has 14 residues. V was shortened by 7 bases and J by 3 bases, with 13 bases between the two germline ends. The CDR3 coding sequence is TGTGCCAGCATGGTGAGGGGATACAATCAGCCCCAGCATTTT. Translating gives CASMVRGYNQPQHF.

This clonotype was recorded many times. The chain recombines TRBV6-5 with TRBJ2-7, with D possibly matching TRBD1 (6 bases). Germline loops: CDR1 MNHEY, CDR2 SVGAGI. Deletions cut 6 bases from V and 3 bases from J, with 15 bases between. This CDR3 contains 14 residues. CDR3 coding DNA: TGTGCCAGCAGCCGACAGGTTAGAGTCTACGAGCAGTACTTC. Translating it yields CASSRQVRVYEQYF.

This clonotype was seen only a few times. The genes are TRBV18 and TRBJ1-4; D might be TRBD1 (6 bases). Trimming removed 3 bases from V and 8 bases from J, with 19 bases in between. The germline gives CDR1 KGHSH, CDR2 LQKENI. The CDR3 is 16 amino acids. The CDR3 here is CASSPITQGSSEKLFF. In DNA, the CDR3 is TGTGCCAGCTCACCGATAACCCAGGGGAGTAGCGAAAAACTGTTTTTT. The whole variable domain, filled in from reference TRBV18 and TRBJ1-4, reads NAGVMQNPRHLVRRRGQEARLRCSPMKGHSHVYWYRQLPEEGLKFMVYLQKENIIDESGMPKERFSAEFPKEGPSILRIQQVVRGDSAAYFCASSPITQGSSEKLFFGSGTQLSVL.

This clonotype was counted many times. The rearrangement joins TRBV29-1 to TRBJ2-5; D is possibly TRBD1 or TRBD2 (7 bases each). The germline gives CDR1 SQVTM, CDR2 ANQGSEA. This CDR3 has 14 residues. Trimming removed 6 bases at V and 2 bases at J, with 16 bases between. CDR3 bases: TGCAGCGTAGCAGGGGGGGCTGGGCAAGAGACCCAGTACTTC. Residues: CSVAGGAGQETQYF.

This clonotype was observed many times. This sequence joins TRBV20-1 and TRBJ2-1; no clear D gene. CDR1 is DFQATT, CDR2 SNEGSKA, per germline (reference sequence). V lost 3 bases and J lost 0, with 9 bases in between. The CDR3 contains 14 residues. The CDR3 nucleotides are TGCAGTGCTAGTCGTGGAACCTCCTACAATGAGCAGTTCTTC. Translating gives CSASRGTSYNEQFF.

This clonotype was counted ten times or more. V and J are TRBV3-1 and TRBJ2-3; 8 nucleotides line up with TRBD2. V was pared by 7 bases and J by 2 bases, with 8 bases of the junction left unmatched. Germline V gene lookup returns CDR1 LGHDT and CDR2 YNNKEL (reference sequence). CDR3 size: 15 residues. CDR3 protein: CASTWRAGVTDTQYF. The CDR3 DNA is TGTGCCAGCACTTGGCGAGCGGGAGTCACAGATACGCAGTATTTT.

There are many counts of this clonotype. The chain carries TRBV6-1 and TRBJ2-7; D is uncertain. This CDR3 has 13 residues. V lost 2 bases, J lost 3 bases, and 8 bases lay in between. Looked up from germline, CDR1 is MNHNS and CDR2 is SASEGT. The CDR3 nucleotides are TGTGCCAGCAGTGAAACTGTCAGCTACGAGCAGTACTTC. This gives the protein CASSETVSYEQYF.

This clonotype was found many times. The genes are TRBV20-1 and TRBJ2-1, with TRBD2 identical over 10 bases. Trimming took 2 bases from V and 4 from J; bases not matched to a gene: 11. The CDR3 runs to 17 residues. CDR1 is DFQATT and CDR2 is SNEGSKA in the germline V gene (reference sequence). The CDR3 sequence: CSARSQGPSGGYNEQFF. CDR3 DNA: TGCAGTGCTAGATCGCAGGGCCCTAGCGGGGGTTACAATGAGCAGTTCTTC.

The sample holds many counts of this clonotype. The CDR3 nucleotides read TGCGCCAGCAGCCAAGAAAGGGGGACACCAAATGAAAAACTGTTTTTT. Residues: CASSQERGTPNEKLFF. V usage is TRBV4-1 and J usage is TRBJ1-4; a possible D gene is TRBD1 (6 bases). Trimming cost V 0 bases and J 5 bases, with 13 bases left between them. The CDR3 has 16 amino acids. The V gene's germline CDR1 is MGHRA and CDR2 YSYEKL.

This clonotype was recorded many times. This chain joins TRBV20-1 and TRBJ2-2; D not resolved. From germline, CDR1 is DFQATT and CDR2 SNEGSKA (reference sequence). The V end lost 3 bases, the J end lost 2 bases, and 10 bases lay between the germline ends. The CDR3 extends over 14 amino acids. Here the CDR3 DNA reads TGCAGTGCTAGCGGGCAGGATAACACCGGGGAGCTGTTTTTT. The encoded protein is CSASGQDNTGELFF.

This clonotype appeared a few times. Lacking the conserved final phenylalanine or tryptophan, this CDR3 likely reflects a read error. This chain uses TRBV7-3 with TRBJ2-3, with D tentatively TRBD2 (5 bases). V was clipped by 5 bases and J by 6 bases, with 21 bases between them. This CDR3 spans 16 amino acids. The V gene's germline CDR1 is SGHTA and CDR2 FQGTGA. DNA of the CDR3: TGTGCCAGCAGCCCCTCTTCTGTAGCTAGCTCTGATACGCAGTATCTT. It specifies CASSPSSVASSDTQYL.

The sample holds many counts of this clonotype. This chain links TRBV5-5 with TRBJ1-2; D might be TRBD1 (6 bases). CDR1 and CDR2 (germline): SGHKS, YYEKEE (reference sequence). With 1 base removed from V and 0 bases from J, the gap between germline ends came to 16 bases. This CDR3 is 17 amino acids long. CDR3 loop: CASSLNLDRQANYGYTF. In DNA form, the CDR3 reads TGTGCCAGCAGCTTGAACCTCGACAGGCAAGCTAACTATGGCTACACCTTC.

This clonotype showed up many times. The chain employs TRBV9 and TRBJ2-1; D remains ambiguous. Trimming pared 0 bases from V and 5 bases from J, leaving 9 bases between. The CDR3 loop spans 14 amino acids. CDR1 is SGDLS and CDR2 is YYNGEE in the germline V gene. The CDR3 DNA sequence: TGTGCCAGCAGCGTAGCTGGTACAGACAATGAGCAGTTCTTC. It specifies CASSVAGTDNEQFF.

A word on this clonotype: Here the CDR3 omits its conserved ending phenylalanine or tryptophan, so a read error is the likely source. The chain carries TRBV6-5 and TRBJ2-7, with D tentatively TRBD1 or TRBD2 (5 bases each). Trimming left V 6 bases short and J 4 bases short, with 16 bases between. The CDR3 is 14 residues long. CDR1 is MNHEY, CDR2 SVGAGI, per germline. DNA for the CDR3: TGTGCCAGCAGATACGGGGTGGGGACGTACGAGCAGTACCTC. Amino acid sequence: CASRYGVGTYEQYL.

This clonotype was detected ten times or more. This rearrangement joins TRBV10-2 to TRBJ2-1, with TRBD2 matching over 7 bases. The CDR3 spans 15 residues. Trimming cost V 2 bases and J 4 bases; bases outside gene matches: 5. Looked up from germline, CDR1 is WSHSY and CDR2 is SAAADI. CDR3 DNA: TGCGCCAGCAGTGAGGCGGCTAGCGGATACAATGAGCAGTTCTTC. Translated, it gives CASSEAASGYNEQFF.

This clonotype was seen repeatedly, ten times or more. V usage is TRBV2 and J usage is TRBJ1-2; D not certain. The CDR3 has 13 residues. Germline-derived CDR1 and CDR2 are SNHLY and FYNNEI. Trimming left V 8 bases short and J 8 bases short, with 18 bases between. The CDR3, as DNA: TGTGCCAGCGCCTTACAGCTGAGGAGGGGCTACACCTTC. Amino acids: CASALQLRRGYTF.

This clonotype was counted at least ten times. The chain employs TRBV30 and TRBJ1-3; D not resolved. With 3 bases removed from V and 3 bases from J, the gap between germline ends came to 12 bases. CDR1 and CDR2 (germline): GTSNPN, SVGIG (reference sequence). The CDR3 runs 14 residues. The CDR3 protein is CAWRKELGGNTIYF. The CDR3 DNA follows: TGTGCCTGGAGGAAAGAATTGGGTGGAAACACCATATATTTT.

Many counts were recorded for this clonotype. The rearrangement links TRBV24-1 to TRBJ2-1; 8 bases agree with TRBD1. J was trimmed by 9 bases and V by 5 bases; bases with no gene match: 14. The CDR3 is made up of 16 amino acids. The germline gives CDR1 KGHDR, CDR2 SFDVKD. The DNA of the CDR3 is TGTGCCACCAGTGTCGGAGGACAGGGACTTTCAAGTGAGCAGTTCTTC. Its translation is CATSVGGQGLSSEQFF.

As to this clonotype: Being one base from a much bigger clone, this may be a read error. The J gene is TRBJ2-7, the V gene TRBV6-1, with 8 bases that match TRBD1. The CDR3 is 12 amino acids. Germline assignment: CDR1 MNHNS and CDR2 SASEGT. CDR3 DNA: TGTGCTTTACAGGGGGTAGGATACGAGCAGTACTTC. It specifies CALQGVGYEQYF.

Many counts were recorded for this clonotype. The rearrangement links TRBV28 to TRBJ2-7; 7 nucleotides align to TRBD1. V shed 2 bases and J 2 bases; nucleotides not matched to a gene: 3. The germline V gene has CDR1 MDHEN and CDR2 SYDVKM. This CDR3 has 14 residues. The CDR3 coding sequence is TGTGCCAGCAGTTTAGGACAGGCCGCCTACGAGCAGTACTTC. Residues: CASSLGQAAYEQYF.

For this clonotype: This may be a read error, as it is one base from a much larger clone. The CDR3, as DNA: TGTGCCGGCAGCCCGACCGGCGGGAGGGGGGGGGAGCAGTACTTC. As protein: CAGSPTGGRGGEQYF. This chain uses TRBV7-6 with TRBJ2-7, with TRBD2 matching 9 bases. CDR1 and CDR2 from the germline V gene are SGHVS and FNYEAQ. The CDR3 runs 15 residues.

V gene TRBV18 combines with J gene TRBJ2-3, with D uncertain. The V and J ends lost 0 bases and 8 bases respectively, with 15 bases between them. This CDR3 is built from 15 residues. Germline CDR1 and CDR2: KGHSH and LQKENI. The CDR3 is CASSPPADWGGTQYF. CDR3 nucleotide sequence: TGTGCCAGCTCACCACCGGCAGATTGGGGTGGTACGCAGTATTTT.

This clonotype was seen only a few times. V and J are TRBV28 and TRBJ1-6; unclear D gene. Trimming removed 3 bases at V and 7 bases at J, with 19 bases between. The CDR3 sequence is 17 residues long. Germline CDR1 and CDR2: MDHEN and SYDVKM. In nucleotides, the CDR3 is TGTGCCAGCAGTTTCCCTAGTGAGGTTATGGGGAATTCACCCCTCCACTTT. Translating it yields CASSFPSEVMGNSPLHF.